This TCR beta chain is drawn from a study of cytomegalovirus exposure and HLA in healthy donors (dated by TCRdb to between 2016 and 2019). Describing the broader study: According to an earlier analysis of several hundred of the donors, about 179 million T cells yielded 90 million to 140 million unique TCR beta sequences and about 300 Gb of sequence data. Along with the approximately 600-subject first cohort, a separate validation cohort of over a hundred different subjects was used. In a later analysis, previously published TCR beta repertoires from 550 to 750 donors were re-analyzed and high-resolution HLA genotyping was added so that TCR occurrence patterns could be studied. High-throughput TCR immunosequencing, statistical association of individual TCRs with disease status, and machine learning were combined to predict cytomegalovirus infection status. Of the 300 to 500 genotyped donors, approximately 81% were placed in the genetic ancestry cluster associated with self-reported Caucasian donors. The number of typed donors differed by locus: roughly 620-630 for A, B, C, DRB1 and DQB1; 522 for DQA1; 606 for DPA1; and 400 to 480 for DPB1. The study used immunosequencing to profile the T cell repertoires of several hundred subjects and linked those repertoires to cytomegalovirus serostatus. The later analysis used no new phenotypic data to find candidate immune exposures, relying instead on TCR beta sequences and their occurrence across donors. Among under 450 genotyped donors of the cohort, an average of approximately 250,000 unique TCR beta nucleotide sequences were sequenced per donor, roughly a sixth of them non-productive. The study was designed to test whether signatures of past pathogen exposure could be identified by cataloging public T cell receptors. Alongside the repertoire data, information on donor age, sex, ethnicity and CMV serostatus was compiled. HLA typing included class I and class II loci at four-digit resolution. Approximately 310 gigabases of sequencing data and 75 million to 85 million unique TCR sequences made up an early release that covered 640 HLA-typed donors. Because of strong linkage in the cohort, five DR-DQ haplotypes were treated as single units for association and clustering. All discovery cohort repertoires had been generated on a single sequencing platform. A later genetic analysis used genome-wide SNP genotypes for about 65% of the 666 donors, treating that subset as a discovery cohort. An earlier analysis of approximately 500 of the donors applied high-throughput TCR beta sequencing to assess whether each TCR beta V gene segment acted as functional or pseudogenic. Here is what the overall study found, with its caveats: The authors suggested that the approach could potentially be generalized to other disease states and immunological phenotypes. Most TCR sequences were seen in very few donors, while some public TCRs were found in many individuals. The study gave a list of 150 to 200 TCR beta chains associated with cytomegalovirus. Sequencing depth was assumed to be roughly uniform across donors in the presence/absence analyses, though that assumption may not hold. Strong co-occurrence of HLA alleles, especially DR and DQ, made assigning TCR associations to individual alleles difficult. V-gene and J-gene trimming of TCR beta chains was associated with a missense DCLRE1C variant in a later genetic analysis, and the association was replicated in an independent cohort. Linkage disequilibrium might explain the correlated functional status among segregating V segments, but an unknown experimental factor could not be excluded. The classifier was reported to diagnose cytomegalovirus status with high specificity and sensitivity in both the original cohort and the validation cohort. The cohort was sequenced for TCR beta chains only, and without alpha or paired-chain data the features that could be detected were limited. Compared with the approximately 720-donor mean, donors in an Asian-associated ancestry cluster had fewer N-insertions in productive TCRs, according to a later genetic analysis. At a false discovery rate of 0.05, a later analysis linked 16,000 or so TCR beta sequences to specific HLA alleles. The sequencing pipeline was judged likely to have produced a cluster of highly shared sequence variants as a technical artifact. In a later analysis, TCR association rates were found to vary across HLA loci, with the most associated TCRs seen for DRB1 alleles and the fewest for HLA-C alleles. Some IMGT-functional V segments, including TRBV6-2 and TRBV6-3, could not be told apart with the 87-base-pair reads, so those segments were excluded. CMV serostatus was the only immune exposure information available for the cohort. Broadly in line with IMGT annotations, most TCR beta V segments showed up in productive rearrangements about 87% or about 30% of the time in an earlier analysis of some 590 of the donors. A further reported finding was that TCR beta sequences accurately predicted the HLA-A and HLA-B alleles for most subjects in the first cohort. Several of the top co-occurrence clusters appeared to be linked to parvovirus B19, influenza, CMV and Epstein-Barr virus, according to a later analysis. A later analysis found that most CMV-associated TCR beta chains appeared HLA-restricted, with HLA associations seemingly driven largely by CMV exposure. HLA typing was unavailable for some donors at each locus, so association tests used only the typed subset. A few of the identified cytomegalovirus-associated TCR beta chains were confirmed in vitro to be specific for cytomegalovirus antigens. A later analysis found that HLA-associated TCR beta chains were more clonally expanded and had lower generation probabilities than equally common non-associated chains. Because counts were too low, about 18 rarely observed V segments, including chromosome 9 orphons, were left out of the earlier analysis of 587 of the donors.

The cohort comprised some 680 healthy bone marrow donors. At the time of sampling, every cohort member was nominally healthy, though immune exposures that went unrecorded were likely present. The donor was CMV seronegative and was included in the group of around 320 seronegative cohort members. A peripheral blood sample was provided by each donor, and peripheral blood mononuclear cells were used for TCR beta sequencing. Genomic DNA was extracted from the blood cell samples with the Qiagen DNeasy Blood Extraction Kit. V ends up 4 bases short and J 8 bases short, with an unmatched junction base count of 6. Including cysteine and phenylalanine, the CDR3 has 14 amino acids. Just the 42-base CDR3 DNA is kept, in frame starting at base 1. As encoded in the germline V gene, CDR1 is SGHRS while CDR2 is YFSETQ. Remarks on this clone: No antigen is known for it. Base quality data are lacking; no much larger clone is found one base away.

The library was made by the immunoSEQ multiplex PCR assay. The multiplex PCR relied on a mix of 60 forward primers for TCR Vbeta segments and 13 reverse primers for TCR Jbeta segments. The CDR3 region of rearranged TCR beta genes was amplified from genomic DNA by a multiplex PCR assay. On the Illumina HiSeq System, the amplified TCR beta libraries were sequenced as 87-base-pair reads. The authors' pipeline ran thus. In a later analysis, 77 million or so unique TCR beta chains were counted across the 650 to 700 repertoires, and roughly 11 million of these chains were shared by at least two donors. To remove PCR and sequencing errors, raw reads were error-corrected and collapsed into unique sequences using a nearest-neighbor algorithm that merged closely related sequences. CDR3 sequences were aligned to IMGT reference sequences to assign V, D and J gene segments. For a sequence to be retained, at least a six-nucleotide match to both a V gene segment and a J gene segment was required. Rearrangements were called productive when the CDR3 lacked stop codons and stayed in frame with V and J; all others were non-productive. CDR3 was defined according to IMGT convention as the region running from the second conserved V-encoded cysteine to the conserved J-encoded phenylalanine. The earlier analysis of fewer than 700 of the donors excluded sequences that lacked an unambiguous match to a single V gene segment. In an earlier analysis of about 590 of the donors, a V segment was called functional when productive rearrangements were above 56.7%, and segregating when the standard deviation between donors exceeded 5%. To diagnose cytomegalovirus status from the catalog of TCR beta chain sequences, a statistical classification framework was built. In a later analysis, TCR nucleotide sequences were compared against IMGT/GENE-DB human TR gene sequences so that V and J genes could be assigned. The TCRdist pipeline was used in a later analysis to assign CDR3 sequences and most-parsimonious VDJ recombination scenarios. In a later analysis, every TCR beta chain was defined by the combination of its CDR3 amino acid sequence and its V-gene family, and reads without a unique V-gene family were dropped. A later analysis removed roughly 590 highly shared, low-generation-probability nucleotide sequences to deal with suspected cross-contamination and a sequencing artifact. In a later analysis, a clonal expansion index was calculated for each public chain from normalized within-repertoire ranks of inferred template counts. Generation probabilities in a later analysis came from a VDJ recombination model fitted to out-of-frame rearrangements, and those results were checked against IGoR. A later analysis scored TCR-TCR, TCR-HLA and TCR-CMV co-occurrence with hypergeometric tests, applying a repertoire-size bias correction to TCR pairs. A later analysis estimated false discovery rates by permuting HLA or CMV assignments 20 times. In a later analysis, co-occurring TCRs were grouped using DBSCAN, and TCRdist sequence similarity was added for clustering within HLA-allele-positive subsets. Repertoires with fewer than 30,000 or more than 120,000 public chains, plus five repertoires with anomalous nucleotide sharing, were excluded from co-occurrence clustering. Entries here come from immuneACCESS through TCRdb and include only in-frame sequences with V and J called. Some clones fail to appear in such tables; in the studies checked, an unresolved V gene covers under half of the shortfall, and the cause of the remainder is unknown. The V and J calls and clone size were taken over from that table, and D and trimming were inferred from the DNA. The sample yields under 250,000 clones; approximately 79% were counted once. The leading ten clones occupy about 1.7% of the sample.

The sequence came from a man aged 50 to 59 in good health and CMV-seronegative. The chain couples TRBV5-1 to TRBJ1-6, and TRBD1 aligns with 7 junction nucleotides. The sample was PBMCs. The sequenced DNA: TGCGCCAGCAGCACAGGGGTGGGGGATTCACCCCTCCACTTT. Its protein reads: CASSTGVGDSPLHF. Supplemented by the reference TRBV5-1 and TRBJ1-6 proteins around the CDR3, the complete variable domain is KAGVTQTPRYLIKTRGQQVTLSCSPISGHRSVSWYQQTPGQGLQFLFEYFSETQRNKGNFPGRFSGRQFSNSRSEMNVSTLELGDSALYLCASSTGVGDSPLHFGNGTRLTVT.